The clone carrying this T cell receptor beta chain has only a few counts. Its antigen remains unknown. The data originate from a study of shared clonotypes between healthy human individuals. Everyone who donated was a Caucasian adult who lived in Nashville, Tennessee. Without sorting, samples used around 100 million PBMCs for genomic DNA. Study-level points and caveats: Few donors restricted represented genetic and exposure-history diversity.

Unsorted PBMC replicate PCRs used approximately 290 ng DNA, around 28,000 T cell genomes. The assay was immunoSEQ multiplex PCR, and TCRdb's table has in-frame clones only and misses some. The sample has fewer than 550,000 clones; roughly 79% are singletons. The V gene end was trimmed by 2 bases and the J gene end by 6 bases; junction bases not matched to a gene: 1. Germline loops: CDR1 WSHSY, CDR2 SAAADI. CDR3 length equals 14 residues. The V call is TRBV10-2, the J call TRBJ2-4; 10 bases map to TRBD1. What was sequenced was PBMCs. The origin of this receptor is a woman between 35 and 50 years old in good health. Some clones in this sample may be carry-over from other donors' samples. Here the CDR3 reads CASSEDRGLNIQYF. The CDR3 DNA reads TGCGCCAGCAGTGAGGACAGGGGGCTAAACATTCAGTACTTC.